The clone carrying this T cell receptor beta chain was seen once. The sample comes from a study of blood T cell repertoires in COVID-19. In the source study's methods: Estimation of nucleated cell counts was performed using reference gene primer amplification. Using immunoSEQ multiplex PCR, the repertoire was profiled, and TCRdb retains in-frame clones only, with some absent. Clonal size and the V and J genes are those of that table, whereas D and trimming came from the DNA. The profile shows approximately 90,000 clones, about 89% of them singletons. With 3 bases clipped from V and 1 base from J, the junction kept 4 bases outside the gene matches. Germline CDR1 is DFQATT and CDR2 is SNEGSKA (reference sequence). The CDR3 covers 14 residues.

The sequenced sample was peripheral blood. This clonotype was sampled from a man between 60 and 75 years old with COVID-19, enrolled during active disease. J is TRBJ2-3 and V is TRBV20-1; 7 positions agree with TRBD2. The CDR3 bases are TGCAGTGCTAGTAGCGGGTGGGGCACAGATACGCAGTATTTT. Its translation is CSASSGWGTDTQYF.